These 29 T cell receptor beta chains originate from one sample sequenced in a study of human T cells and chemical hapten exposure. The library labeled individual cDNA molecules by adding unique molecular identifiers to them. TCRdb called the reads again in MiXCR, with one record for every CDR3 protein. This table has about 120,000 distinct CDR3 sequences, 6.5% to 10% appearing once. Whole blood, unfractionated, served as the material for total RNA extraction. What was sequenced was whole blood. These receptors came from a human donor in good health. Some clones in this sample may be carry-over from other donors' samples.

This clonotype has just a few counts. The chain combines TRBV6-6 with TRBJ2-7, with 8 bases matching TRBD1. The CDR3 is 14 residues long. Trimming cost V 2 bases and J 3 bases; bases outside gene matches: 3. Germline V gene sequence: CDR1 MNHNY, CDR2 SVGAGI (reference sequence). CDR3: CASSYGGTGYEQYF. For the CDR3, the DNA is TGTGCCAGCAGTTACGGTGGGACAGGCTACGAGCAGTACTTC.

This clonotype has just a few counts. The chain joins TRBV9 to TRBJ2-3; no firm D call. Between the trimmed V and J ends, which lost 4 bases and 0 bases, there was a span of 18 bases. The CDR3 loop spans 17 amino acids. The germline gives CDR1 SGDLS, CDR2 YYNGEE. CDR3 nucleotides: TGTGCCAGCAGCCCACGGACGGCAAACCCTAGCACAGATACGCAGTATTTT. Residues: CASSPRTANPSTDTQYF.

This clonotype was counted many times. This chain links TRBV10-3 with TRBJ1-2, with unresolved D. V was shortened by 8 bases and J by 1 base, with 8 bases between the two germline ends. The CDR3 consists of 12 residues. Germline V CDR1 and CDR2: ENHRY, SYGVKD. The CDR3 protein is CAIPDGNYGYTF. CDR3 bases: TGTGCCATCCCCGACGGTAACTATGGCTACACCTTC.

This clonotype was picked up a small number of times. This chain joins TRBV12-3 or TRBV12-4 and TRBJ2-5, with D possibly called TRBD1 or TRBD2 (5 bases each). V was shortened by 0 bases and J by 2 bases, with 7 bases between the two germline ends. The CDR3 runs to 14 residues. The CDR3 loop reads CASSLAGPQETQYF. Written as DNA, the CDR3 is TGTGCCAGCAGTTTAGCGGGACCGCAAGAGACCCAGTACTTC.

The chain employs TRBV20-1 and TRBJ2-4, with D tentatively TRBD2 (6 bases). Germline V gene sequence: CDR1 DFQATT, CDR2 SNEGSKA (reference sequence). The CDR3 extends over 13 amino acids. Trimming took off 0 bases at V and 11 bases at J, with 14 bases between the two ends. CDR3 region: CSARDLAGSVQYF. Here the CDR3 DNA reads TGCAGTGCTAGAGATCTGGCGGGAAGCGTTCAGTACTTC.

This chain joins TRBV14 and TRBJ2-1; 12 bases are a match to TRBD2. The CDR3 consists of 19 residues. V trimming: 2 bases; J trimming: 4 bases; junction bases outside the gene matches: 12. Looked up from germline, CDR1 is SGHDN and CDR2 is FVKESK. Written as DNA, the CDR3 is TGTGCCAGCAGCCAATCTTCCGTGACTAGCGGGAGCGGTTACAATGAGCAGTTCTTC. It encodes CASSQSSVTSGSGYNEQFF. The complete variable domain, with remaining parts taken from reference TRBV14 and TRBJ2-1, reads EAGVTQFPSHSVIEKGQTVTLRCDPISGHDNLYWYRRVMGKEIKFLLHFVKESKQDESGMPNNRFLAERTGGTYSTLKVQPAELEDSGVYFCASSQSSVTSGSGYNEQFFGPGTRLTVL.

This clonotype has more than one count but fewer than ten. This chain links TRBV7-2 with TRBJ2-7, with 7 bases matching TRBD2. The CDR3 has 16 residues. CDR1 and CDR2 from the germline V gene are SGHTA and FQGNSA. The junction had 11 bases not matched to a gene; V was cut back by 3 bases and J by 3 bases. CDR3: CASSFLIAGVDYEQYF. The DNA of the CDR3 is TGTGCCAGCAGCTTCTTAATTGCGGGGGTGGACTACGAGCAGTACTTC.

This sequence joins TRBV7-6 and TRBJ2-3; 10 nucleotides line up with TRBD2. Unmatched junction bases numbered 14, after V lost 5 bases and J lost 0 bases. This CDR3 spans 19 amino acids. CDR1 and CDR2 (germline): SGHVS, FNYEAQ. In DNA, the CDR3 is TGTGCCAGCAGCCTTCCGGGGCGGACTAGCGGAGAGAGCACAGATACGCAGTATTTT. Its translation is CASSLPGRTSGESTDTQYF.

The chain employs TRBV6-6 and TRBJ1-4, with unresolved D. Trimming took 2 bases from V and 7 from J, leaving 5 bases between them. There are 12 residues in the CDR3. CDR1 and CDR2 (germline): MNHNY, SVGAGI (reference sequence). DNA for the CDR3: TGTGCCAGCAGTTACGTGCGTGAAAAACTGTTTTTT. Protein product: CASSYVREKLFF.

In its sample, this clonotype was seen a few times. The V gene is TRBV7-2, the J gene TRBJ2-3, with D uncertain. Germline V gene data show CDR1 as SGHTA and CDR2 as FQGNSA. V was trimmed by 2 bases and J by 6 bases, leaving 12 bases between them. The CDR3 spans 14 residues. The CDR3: CASSLSMLADTQYF. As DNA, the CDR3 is TGTGCCAGCAGCTTATCAATGCTCGCGGATACGCAGTATTTT.

As DNA, the CDR3 is TGCAGTGCTCACCGGGAAAACACCGGGGAGCTGTTTTTT. This encodes CSAHRENTGELFF. The chain uses TRBV20-1 and TRBJ2-2; possible D gene TRBD2, 5 bases. This CDR3 contains 13 residues. CDR1 DFQATT and CDR2 SNEGSKA come from the germline V gene (reference sequence). V lost 5 bases, J lost 2 bases, and 9 bases lay in between.

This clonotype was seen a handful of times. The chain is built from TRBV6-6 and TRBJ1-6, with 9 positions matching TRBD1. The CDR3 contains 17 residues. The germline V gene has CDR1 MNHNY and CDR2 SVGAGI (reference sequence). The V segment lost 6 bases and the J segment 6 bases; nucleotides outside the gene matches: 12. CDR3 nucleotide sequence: TGTGCCAGCAGCGGACAGGGGAAAGGCGGCGCTAATTCACCCCTCCACTTT. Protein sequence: CASSGQGKGGANSPLHF.

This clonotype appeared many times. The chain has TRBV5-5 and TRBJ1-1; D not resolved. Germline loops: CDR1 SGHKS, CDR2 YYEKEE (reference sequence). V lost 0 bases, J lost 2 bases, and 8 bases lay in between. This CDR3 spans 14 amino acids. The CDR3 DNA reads TGTGCCAGCAGCTTGGGCAGGATTAACACTGAAGCTTTCTTT. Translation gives CASSLGRINTEAFF.

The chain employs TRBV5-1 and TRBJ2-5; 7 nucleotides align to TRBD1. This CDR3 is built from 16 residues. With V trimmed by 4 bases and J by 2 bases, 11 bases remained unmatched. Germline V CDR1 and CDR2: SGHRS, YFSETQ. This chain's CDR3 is CASSEARGTTQETQYF. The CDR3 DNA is TGCGCCAGCAGCGAAGCCAGGGGGACAACACAAGAGACCCAGTACTTC.

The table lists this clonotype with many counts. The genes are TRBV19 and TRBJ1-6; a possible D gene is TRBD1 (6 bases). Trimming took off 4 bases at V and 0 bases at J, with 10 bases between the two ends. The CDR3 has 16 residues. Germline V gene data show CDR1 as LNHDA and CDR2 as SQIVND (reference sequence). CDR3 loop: CASSTTGSSYNSPLHF. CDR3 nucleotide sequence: TGTGCCAGTAGTACAACAGGGAGCTCCTATAATTCACCCCTCCACTTT.

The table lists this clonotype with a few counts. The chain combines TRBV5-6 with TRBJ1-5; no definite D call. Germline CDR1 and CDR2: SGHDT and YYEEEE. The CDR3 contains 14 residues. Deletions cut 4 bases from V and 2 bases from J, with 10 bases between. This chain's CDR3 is CASSRIQGNQPQHF. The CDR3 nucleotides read TGTGCCAGCAGCAGAATTCAGGGCAATCAGCCCCAGCATTTT.

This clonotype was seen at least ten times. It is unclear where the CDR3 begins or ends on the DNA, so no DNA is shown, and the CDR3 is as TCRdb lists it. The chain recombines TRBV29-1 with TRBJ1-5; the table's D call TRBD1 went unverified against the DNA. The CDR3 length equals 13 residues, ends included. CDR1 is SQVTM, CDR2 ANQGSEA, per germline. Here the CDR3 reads CSVGPGGNQPQHF.

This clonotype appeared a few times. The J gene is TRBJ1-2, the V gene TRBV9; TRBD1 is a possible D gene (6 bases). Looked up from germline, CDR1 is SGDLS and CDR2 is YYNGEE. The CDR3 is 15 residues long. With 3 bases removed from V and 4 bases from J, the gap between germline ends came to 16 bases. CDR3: CASSAGDSGGYGYTF. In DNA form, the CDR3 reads TGTGCCAGCAGCGCAGGGGACTCCGGGGGCTATGGCTACACCTTC.

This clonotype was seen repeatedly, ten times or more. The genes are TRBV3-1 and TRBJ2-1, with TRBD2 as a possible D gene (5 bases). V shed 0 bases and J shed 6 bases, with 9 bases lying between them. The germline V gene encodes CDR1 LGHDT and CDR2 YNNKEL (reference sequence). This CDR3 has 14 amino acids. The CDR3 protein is CASSQDPGTNEQFF. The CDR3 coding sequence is TGTGCCAGCAGCCAAGACCCGGGAACCAATGAGCAGTTCTTC.

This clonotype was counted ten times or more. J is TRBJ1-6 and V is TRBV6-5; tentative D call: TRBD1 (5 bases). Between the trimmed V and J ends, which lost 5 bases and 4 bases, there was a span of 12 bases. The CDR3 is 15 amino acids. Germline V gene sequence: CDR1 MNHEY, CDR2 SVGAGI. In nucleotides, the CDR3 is TGTGCCAGCAGTGGGGCGGCTGGTTATAATTCACCCCTCCACTTT. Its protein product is CASSGAAGYNSPLHF.

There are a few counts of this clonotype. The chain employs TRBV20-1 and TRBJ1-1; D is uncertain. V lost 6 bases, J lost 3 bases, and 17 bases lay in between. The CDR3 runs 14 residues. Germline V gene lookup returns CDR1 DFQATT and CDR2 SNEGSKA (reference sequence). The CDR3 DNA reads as TGCAGTGCCAGCCTGATAGGACCCTACACTGAAGCTTTCTTT. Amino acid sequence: CSASLIGPYTEAFF.

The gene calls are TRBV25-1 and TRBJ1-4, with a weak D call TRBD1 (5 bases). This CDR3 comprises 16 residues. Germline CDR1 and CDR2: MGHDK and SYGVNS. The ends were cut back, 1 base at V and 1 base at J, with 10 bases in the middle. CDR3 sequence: CASSEWETVTNEKLFF. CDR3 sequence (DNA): TGTGCCAGCAGTGAATGGGAGACAGTAACTAATGAAAAACTGTTTTTT.

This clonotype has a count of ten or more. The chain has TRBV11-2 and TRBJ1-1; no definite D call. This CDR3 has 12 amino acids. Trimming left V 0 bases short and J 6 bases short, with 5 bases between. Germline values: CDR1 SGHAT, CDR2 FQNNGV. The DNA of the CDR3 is TGTGCCAGCAGCTTAGATATGGCTGAAGCTTTCTTT. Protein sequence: CASSLDMAEAFF.

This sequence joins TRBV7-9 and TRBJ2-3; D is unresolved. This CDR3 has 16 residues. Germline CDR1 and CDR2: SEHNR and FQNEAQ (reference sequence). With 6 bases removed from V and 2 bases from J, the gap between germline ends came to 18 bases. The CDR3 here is CASRTSNATNTDTQYF. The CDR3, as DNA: TGTGCCAGCAGAACCAGTAACGCAACCAACACAGATACGCAGTATTTT.

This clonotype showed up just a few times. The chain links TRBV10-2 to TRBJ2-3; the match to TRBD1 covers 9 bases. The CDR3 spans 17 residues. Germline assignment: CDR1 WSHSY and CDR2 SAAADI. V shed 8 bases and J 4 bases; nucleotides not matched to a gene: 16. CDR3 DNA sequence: TGCGCCAGCTCAGGTCAAACCGGGACAGGGTGGGCAGATACGCAGTATTTT. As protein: CASSGQTGTGWADTQYF.

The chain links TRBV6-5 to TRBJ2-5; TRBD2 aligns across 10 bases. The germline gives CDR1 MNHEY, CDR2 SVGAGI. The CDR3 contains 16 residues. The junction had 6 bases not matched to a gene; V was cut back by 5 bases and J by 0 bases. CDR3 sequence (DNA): TGTGCCAGCAGTCGTAGCGGGAGGATGTACCAAGAGACCCAGTACTTC. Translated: CASSRSGRMYQETQYF.

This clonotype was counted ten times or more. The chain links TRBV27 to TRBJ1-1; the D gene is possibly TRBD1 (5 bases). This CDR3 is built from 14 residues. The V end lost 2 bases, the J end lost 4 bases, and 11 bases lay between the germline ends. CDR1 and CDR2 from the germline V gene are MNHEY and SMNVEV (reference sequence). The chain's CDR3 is CASSLRGRGTEAFF. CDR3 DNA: TGTGCCAGCAGTTTACGGGGGAGAGGCACTGAAGCTTTCTTT.

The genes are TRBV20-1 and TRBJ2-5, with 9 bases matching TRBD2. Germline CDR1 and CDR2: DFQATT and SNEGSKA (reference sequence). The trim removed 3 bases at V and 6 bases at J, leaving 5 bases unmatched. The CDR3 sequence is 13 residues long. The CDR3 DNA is TGCAGTGCTAGTCCCGGGACTAGCAAGACCCAGTACTTC. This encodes CSASPGTSKTQYF.

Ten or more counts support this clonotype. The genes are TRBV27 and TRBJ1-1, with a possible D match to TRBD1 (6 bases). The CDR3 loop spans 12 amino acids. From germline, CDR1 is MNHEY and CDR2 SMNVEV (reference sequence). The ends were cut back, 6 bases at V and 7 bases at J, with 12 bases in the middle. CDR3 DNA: TGTGCCAGCAGCCACTTGGACAGTGAAGCTTTCTTT. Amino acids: CASSHLDSEAFF.